This T cell receptor beta chain was profiled in a study of identifying expanded T cells in peripheral blood. General observations from the study: Technical replicates showed around 1.2 changed clones; about 2 weeks roughly 16; four weeks 19.

The table came from immunoSEQ multiplex PCR; TCRdb's copy has only in-frame clones and leaves some out. The sample contains some 75,000 clones, roughly 90% of which appear only once. Collection occurred without any documented infections or immune events in donors. As regards this clone: The antigen is unknown.

V lost 0 bases to trimming and J lost 2 bases, with 8 bases between them. The germline gives CDR1 LGHNA, CDR2 YSLEER. The CDR3 is made up of 14 amino acids. Sequenced material: blood. The TCR comes from a person aged 18 to 70 in good health. The rearrangement links TRBV4-3 to TRBJ2-7; possible D gene TRBD1, 6 bases. The CDR3, as DNA: TGCGCCAGCAGCCAAGAACAGGGCCCCTACGAGCAGTACTTC. Translating gives CASSQEQGPYEQYF.